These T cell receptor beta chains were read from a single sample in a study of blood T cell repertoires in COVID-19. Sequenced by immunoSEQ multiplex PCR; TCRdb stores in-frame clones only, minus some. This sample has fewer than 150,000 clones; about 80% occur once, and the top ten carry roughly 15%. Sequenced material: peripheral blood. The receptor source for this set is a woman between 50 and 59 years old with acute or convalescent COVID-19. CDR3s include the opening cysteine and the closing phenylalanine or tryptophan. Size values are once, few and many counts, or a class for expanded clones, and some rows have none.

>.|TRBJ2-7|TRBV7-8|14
CASSRDGGIYEQYF
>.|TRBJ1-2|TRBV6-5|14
CASRTGTGLYGYTF
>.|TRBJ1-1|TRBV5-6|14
CASSLVQGDTEAFF
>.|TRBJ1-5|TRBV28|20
CASSPSKQGKSGYSNQPQHF
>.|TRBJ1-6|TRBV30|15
CAWSLTGTAFSPLHF
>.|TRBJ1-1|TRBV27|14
CASSTFTGNTEAFF
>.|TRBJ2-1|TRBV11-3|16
CASSLDSAGGRNEQFF
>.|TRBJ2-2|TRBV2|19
CASSDTSGGAQLLTGELFF
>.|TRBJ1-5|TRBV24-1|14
CATSRRDSSQPQHF
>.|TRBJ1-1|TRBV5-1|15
CASSLVRGMNTEAFF
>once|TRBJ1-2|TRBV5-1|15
CASSLAEQELGGYTF
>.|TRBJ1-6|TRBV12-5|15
CASGLGQGAVSPLHF
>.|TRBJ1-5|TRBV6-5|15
CASSPGQGQNQPQHF
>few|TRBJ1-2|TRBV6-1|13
CASSENWQGGYTF
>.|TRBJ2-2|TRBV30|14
CACRGQGVFGELFF
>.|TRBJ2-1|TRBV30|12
CAWLRGNNEQFF
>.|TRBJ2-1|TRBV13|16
CASSQNGLAVLNEQFF
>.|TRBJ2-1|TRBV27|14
CASTGGRTYNEQFF
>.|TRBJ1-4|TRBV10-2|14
CASGEGATNEKLFF
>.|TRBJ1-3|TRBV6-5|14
CATYGAFSGNTIYF
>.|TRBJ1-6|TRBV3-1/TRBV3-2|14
CASSQGQGNSPLHF
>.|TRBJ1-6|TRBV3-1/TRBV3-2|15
CASSQATGVNSPLHF
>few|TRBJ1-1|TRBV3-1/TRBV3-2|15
CASSLLQGTNTEAFF
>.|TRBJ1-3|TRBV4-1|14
CASSQGSSGNTIYF
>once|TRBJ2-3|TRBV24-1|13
CATSFEGTDTQYF
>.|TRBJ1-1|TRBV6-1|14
CASSEAGASTEAFF
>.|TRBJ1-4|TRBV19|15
CAINKQGGSNEKLFF
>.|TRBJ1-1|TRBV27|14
CASSMVREYTEAFF
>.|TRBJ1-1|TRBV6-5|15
CASSRQGARNTEAFF
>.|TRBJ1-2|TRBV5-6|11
CASSFGGIHTF
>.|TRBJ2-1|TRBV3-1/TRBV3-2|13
CASSLDSYNEQFF
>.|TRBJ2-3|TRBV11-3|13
CASSYRSTDTQYF
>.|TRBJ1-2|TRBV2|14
CASEGSWDNYGYTF
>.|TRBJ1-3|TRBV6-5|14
CASIIVDTGNTIYF
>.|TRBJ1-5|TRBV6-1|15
CASSEGDRSNQPQHF
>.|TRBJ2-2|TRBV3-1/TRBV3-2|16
CASSQVTGVVGGELFF
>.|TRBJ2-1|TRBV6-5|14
CASGRPDLGNEQFF
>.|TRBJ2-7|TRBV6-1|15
CASSENKDRDYEQYF
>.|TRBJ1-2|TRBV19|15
CASTPWPGTNYGYTF
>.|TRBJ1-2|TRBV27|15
CASSSKGQGAHGYTF
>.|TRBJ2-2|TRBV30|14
CAWSDRGATGELFF
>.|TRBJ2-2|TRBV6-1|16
CASSEAPSPGPGELFF
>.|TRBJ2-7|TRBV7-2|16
CASSSPLRDRGRKQYF
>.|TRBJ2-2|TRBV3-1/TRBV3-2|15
CASSQVVAGTGELFF
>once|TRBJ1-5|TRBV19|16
CASSIQDRIVNQPQHF
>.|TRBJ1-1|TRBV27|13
CASSLGRNTEAFF
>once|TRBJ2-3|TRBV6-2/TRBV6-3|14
CASSFGLAGDTQYF
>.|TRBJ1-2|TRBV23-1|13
CASTQSTDYGYTF
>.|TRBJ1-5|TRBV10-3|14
CAIRGQGGNQPQHF
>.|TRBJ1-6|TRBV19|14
CASSIDWGQSPLHF
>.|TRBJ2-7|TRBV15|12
CATSPNRGEQYF
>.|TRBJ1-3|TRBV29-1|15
CSVSGGVIPGNTIYF
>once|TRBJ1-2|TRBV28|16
CASSLSTGGVNYGYTF
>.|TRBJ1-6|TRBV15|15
CATSRDRVGNSPLHF
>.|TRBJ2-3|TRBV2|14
CASSTAGITDTQYF